This entry features one T cell receptor beta chain sequence. Assay used: immunoSEQ multiplex PCR; TCRdb lists only in-frame clones, some missing. The sample records about 110,000 clones, roughly 82% being singletons. This specimen comes from a study of blood T cell repertoires in COVID-19. Trimming left V 5 bases short and J 6 bases short, with 14 bases between. Germline assignment: CDR1 SGHVS and CDR2 FQNEAQ. The CDR3 is made up of 14 amino acids. This receptor was taken from a woman in her sixties or seventies with acute or convalescent COVID-19. The specimen was peripheral blood. This chain connects TRBV7-8 to TRBJ1-5; D remains ambiguous. CDR3 bases: TGTGCCAGCAGCCCAGCTGAGAATCTTCAGCCCCAGCATTTT. Its protein product is CASSPAENLQPQHF.